This T cell receptor beta chain emerged from a study of T cell changes during pregnancy in multiple sclerosis. The CDR3 runs 13 residues. The germline V gene has CDR1 SGHRS and CDR2 YFSETQ. V lost 6 bases, J lost 0 bases, and 7 bases lay in between. Assay used: immunoSEQ multiplex PCR; TCRdb lists only in-frame clones, some missing. Among tens of thousands of clones listed, 75% to 95% were seen once. This sequence joins TRBV5-1 and TRBJ1-3; D not resolved. The material was CD8+ T cells from peripheral blood mononuclear cells, obtained in the second trimester of pregnancy. The TCR was taken from a female donor with multiple sclerosis, enrolled in a pregnancy study. The CDR3 loop is CASTPSSGNTIYF. The CDR3 nucleotides are TGCGCCAGCACTCCGAGCTCTGGAAACACCATATATTTT.